A selection of T cell receptor beta chains follows, all from one sample in a study of shared clonotypes between healthy human individuals. Repertoires were generated with immunoSEQ multiplex PCR, while TCRdb's copy carries only in-frame clones and drops some. The sample has some 2,000,000 clones, 90% to 97% seen once. The sample taken for sequencing was naive CD4+ T cells sorted from blood. The origin of the receptors is a man between 18 and 29 years old in good health. The CDR3 runs from the conserved cysteine through the conserved F or W. A D gene is named only where the DNA matches it firmly. A clone size is listed for some rows: how often the clone was seen (once, few, many), or a class if it is expanded.

V gene	D gene	clone size	J gene	CDR3 protein	CDR3 DNA
TRBV11-2	-	once	TRBJ1-4	CASSQRGPTNEKLFF	TGTGCCAGCAGCCAACGGGGGCCCACTAATGAAAAACTGTTTTTT
TRBV6-1	-	-	TRBJ1-2	CASSESGESNYGYTF	TGTGCCAGCAGTGAATCTGGGGAATCGAACTATGGCTACACCTTC
TRBV9	TRBD2	-	TRBJ2-3	CASSVTSGSTDTQYF	TGTGCCAGCAGCGTCACTAGCGGTAGCACAGATACGCAGTATTTT
TRBV7-4	-	-	TRBJ1-5	CASSIDRHSNQPQHF	TGTGCCAGCAGCATCGACAGACATAGCAATCAGCCCCAGCATTTT
TRBV19	TRBD2	-	TRBJ2-3	CASSIGLAGAGTSTDTQYF	TGTGCCAGTAGTATTGGACTAGCGGGAGCGGGCACTAGCACAGATACGCAGTATTTT
TRBV18	-	-	TRBJ2-1	CASSPSRVDEQFF	TGTGCCAGCTCACCAAGCAGGGTCGATGAGCAGTTCTTC
TRBV7-2	-	-	TRBJ2-3	CASSLAVSTDTQYF	TGTGCCAGCAGCTTAGCGGTGAGCACAGATACGCAGTATTTT
TRBV6-5	TRBD1	-	TRBJ1-2	CASQRTGEDGYTF	TGTGCCAGCCAACGGACAGGGGAAGATGGCTACACCTTC
TRBV6-5	TRBD2	-	TRBJ2-5	CASRGLAGGRETQYF	TGTGCCAGCAGAGGACTAGCGGGGGGCCGGGAGACCCAGTACTTC
TRBV11-2	TRBD1	few	TRBJ1-6	CASSLERQGVSPLHF	TGTGCCAGCAGCTTAGAGCGGCAGGGGGTTTCACCCCTCCACTTT
TRBV6-5	-	-	TRBJ2-3	CATGRAGAGTDTQYF	TGTGCCACCGGTAGGGCCGGGGCCGGCACAGATACGCAGTATTTT
TRBV30	TRBD1	once	TRBJ1-5	CAWSPEGGLNQPQHF	TGTGCCTGGAGCCCTGAAGGGGGCCTCAATCAGCCCCAGCATTTT
TRBV13	-	once	TRBJ2-7	CASSLKNRVYEQYF	TGTGCCAGCAGCTTAAAAAACAGGGTCTACGAGCAGTACTTC
TRBV12-5	-	-	TRBJ2-6	CASGLGQGAGANVLTF	TGTGCTAGTGGTTTGGGGCAGGGAGCTGGGGCCAACGTCCTGACTTTC
TRBV9	TRBD1	-	TRBJ2-7	CASSRTGQGAGEQYF	TGTGCCAGCAGCCGGACCGGACAGGGGGCAGGTGAGCAGTACTTC
TRBV4-3	TRBD1	-	TRBJ2-6	CASSRQGGAGANVLTF	TGCGCCAGCAGCAGGCAAGGGGGCGCTGGGGCCAACGTCCTGACTTTC
TRBV9	-	-	TRBJ2-5	CASSASHRVEETQYF	TGTGCCAGCAGCGCCTCCCACAGGGTGGAAGAGACCCAGTACTTC
TRBV7-6	-	-	TRBJ1-5	CASSKGAGSNQPQHF	TGTGCCAGCAGCAAAGGGGCGGGCAGCAATCAGCCCCAGCATTTT
TRBV9	-	-	TRBJ1-3	CASSVDITGFGNTIYF	TGTGCCAGCAGCGTGGACATCACAGGGTTTGGAAACACCATATATTTT
TRBV5-6	TRBD2	-	TRBJ2-5	CASTHTGGDMSGTQYF	TGTGCCAGCACCCACACCGGGGGGGATATGTCGGGAACCCAGTACTTC
TRBV30	-	-	TRBJ1-2	CAWTRQLLYGYTF	TGTGCCTGGACTCGACAGTTGCTCTATGGCTACACCTTC
TRBV9	-	-	TRBJ2-3	CASTQTSAPTSTDTQYF	TGTGCCAGCACCCAGACGTCCGCACCTACTAGCACAGATACGCAGTATTTT
TRBV30	-	once	TRBJ1-1	CAWSVRKDTEAFF	TGTGCCTGGAGTGTACGGAAGGACACTGAAGCTTTCTTT
TRBV2	TRBD2	-	TRBJ2-7	CASNLASGGFEQYF	TGTGCCAGCAATCTAGCTAGCGGGGGGTTCGAGCAGTACTTC
TRBV29-1	-	-	TRBJ1-2	CSVRGGGGGYTF	TGCAGCGTGAGGGGTGGCGGAGGAGGCTACACCTTC
TRBV18	TRBD1	few	TRBJ2-2	CASSPLGTGNTGELFF	TGTGCCAGCTCACCGCTCGGGACAGGGAACACCGGGGAGCTGTTTTTT
TRBV28	-	-	TRBJ1-1	CASSLQSFEAFF	TGTGCCAGCAGTTTACAGAGCTTTGAAGCTTTCTTT
TRBV10-3	-	-	TRBJ1-1	CAISARGAGNTEAFF	TGTGCCATCAGTGCCCGGGGGGCAGGAAACACTGAAGCTTTCTTT
TRBV7-2	TRBD2	-	TRBJ2-3	CASSSPSGGSSTDTQYF	TGTGCCAGCAGCTCGCCCAGCGGGGGTTCTAGCACAGATACGCAGTATTTT
TRBV6-1	-	-	TRBJ2-4	CASKGGLKNIQYF	TGTGCCTCCAAGGGGGGTCTCAAAAACATTCAGTACTTC
TRBV6-6	-	-	TRBJ1-3	CASSPGGAGLGNTIYF	TGTGCCAGCAGCCCCGGTGGGGCAGGTTTAGGAAACACCATATATTTT
TRBV5-6	-	-	TRBJ1-6	CASSLAQGGSPLHF	TGTGCCAGCAGTCTGGCGCAGGGTGGATCACCCCTCCACTTT
TRBV6-1	TRBD1	-	TRBJ2-7	CASSGQGGHEQYF	TGTGCCAGCTCTGGACAGGGTGGCCACGAGCAGTACTTC
TRBV19	-	-	TRBJ1-1	CASSIRVTNTEAFF	TGTGCCAGTAGTATAAGGGTTACGAACACTGAAGCTTTCTTT
TRBV6-6	TRBD2	-	TRBJ2-2	CASSYRAGDTGELFF	TGTGCCAGCAGTTACCGAGCGGGAGACACCGGGGAGCTGTTTTTT
TRBV30	TRBD1	-	TRBJ2-2	CAWSVLDRDTGELFF	TGTGCCTGGAGTGTCCTGGACAGGGACACCGGGGAGCTGTTTTTT
TRBV6-1	TRBD1	-	TRBJ2-7	CASSRDSSGREQYF	TGTGCCAGCAGCCGGGACAGTTCGGGTAGGGAGCAGTACTTC
TRBV7-2	-	-	TRBJ2-3	CASSPERVFSSTDTQYF	TGTGCCAGCAGCCCCGAGCGGGTGTTTTCTAGCACAGATACGCAGTATTTT
TRBV30	-	-	TRBJ1-6	CAFGRDNSPLHF	TGTGCCTTTGGACGGGATAATTCACCCCTCCACTTT
TRBV7-2	TRBD1	-	TRBJ2-1	CASSPRQGTYNEQFF	TGTGCCAGCAGCCCCCGACAGGGGACCTACAATGAGCAGTTCTTC
TRBV10-2	-	-	TRBJ2-1	CASSAVRNEQFF	TGCGCCAGCAGTGCTGTTAGGAATGAGCAGTTCTTC
TRBV11-2	-	once	TRBJ2-3	CASSLRADTQYF	TGTGCCAGCAGCTTAAGGGCAGATACGCAGTATTTT
TRBV15	TRBD1	-	TRBJ2-2	CATSRDTQGASGELFF	TGTGCCACCAGCAGAGATACGCAGGGGGCGTCCGGGGAGCTGTTTTTT
TRBV25-1	-	-	TRBJ2-3	CASSELGRTETDTQYF	TGTGCCAGCAGTGAATTAGGGAGGACCGAAACAGATACGCAGTATTTT
TRBV19	-	-	TRBJ1-1	CASSTATGLNTEAFF	TGTGCCAGTAGTACAGCAACAGGGTTGAACACTGAAGCTTTCTTT
TRBV9	-	-	TRBJ1-2	CASSNSRVRGNYGYTF	TGTGCCAGCAGCAACTCCAGGGTCAGGGGAAACTATGGCTACACCTTC
TRBV2	-	-	TRBJ2-2	CASSEGGLPNTGELFF	TGTGCCAGCAGTGAAGGGGGGTTGCCGAACACCGGGGAGCTGTTTTTT
TRBV5-4	-	once	TRBJ2-3	CASSLSRKQGTDTQYF	TGTGCCAGCAGCTTATCCCGAAAACAGGGCACAGATACGCAGTATTTT
TRBV5-8	TRBD1	-	TRBJ1-2	CASSLYRGLNGYTF	TGTGCCAGCAGCTTATACAGGGGGCTGAATGGCTACACCTTC
TRBV5-1	TRBD1	-	TRBJ1-2	CASSLGQGANTF	TGCGCCAGCAGCCTCGGACAGGGGGCCAACACCTTC
TRBV7-9	-	-	TRBJ1-2	CASSQIGGIGEGGYTF	TGTGCCAGCAGTCAAATAGGGGGTATCGGTGAAGGCGGCTACACCTTC
TRBV5-4	-	-	TRBJ2-5	CASSLDKAQETQYF	TGTGCCAGCAGCCTAGACAAGGCCCAAGAGACCCAGTACTTC
TRBV6-6	TRBD1	-	TRBJ1-5	CASQGDSNQPQHF	TGTGCCAGCCAGGGGGATAGCAATCAGCCCCAGCATTTT
TRBV5-1	-	-	TRBJ2-3	CASGAETSTDTQYF	TGCGCCAGCGGAGCCGAAACTAGCACAGATACGCAGTATTTT
TRBV5-1	-	few	TRBJ1-1	CASSPEQGRTEAFF	TGCGCCAGCAGCCCGGAACAGGGACGGACTGAAGCTTTCTTT